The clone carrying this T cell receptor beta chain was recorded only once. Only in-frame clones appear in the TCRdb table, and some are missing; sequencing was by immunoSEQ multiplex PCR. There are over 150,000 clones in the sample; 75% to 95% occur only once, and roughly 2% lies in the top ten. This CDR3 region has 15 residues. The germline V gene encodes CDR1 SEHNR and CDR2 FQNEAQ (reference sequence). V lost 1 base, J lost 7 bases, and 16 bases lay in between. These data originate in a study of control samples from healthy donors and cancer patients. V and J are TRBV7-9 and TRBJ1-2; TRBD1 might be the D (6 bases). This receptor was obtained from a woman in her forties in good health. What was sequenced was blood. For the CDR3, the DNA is TGTGCCAGCAGCTTAGACCCCGTACAGGGAGGTGGCTACACCTTC. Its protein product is CASSLDPVQGGGYTF.